Reported below is one TCR beta chain. Its specificity is unknown. The data were obtained in a study of shared clonotypes between healthy human individuals. Study-wide context: The cohort had two women and a few men, ages 18 to 49. Each donor contributed plates that comprised three CD4 naive, three CD4 memory, two CD8 naive and one CD8 memory.

Measured with immunoSEQ multiplex PCR; TCRdb has only the in-frame clones, and not every one. The profile shows 1.6 million or so clones, around 97% of them singletons. All donors qualified as healthy HIV-negative adults and had experienced no recent acute infections or vaccinations. Whole-study results and caveats: The diversity represented, both genetic and in exposure history, was limited by few donors.

The TCR sequence derives from a young man in good health. Input material: naive CD4+ T cells sorted from blood. Stated subset: CD45RA+ positively selected.

CDR3 sequence: CASSLGRGPYNEQFF. In DNA form, the CDR3 reads TGTGCCAGCAGCTTAGGGCGGGGACCATACAATGAGCAGTTCTTC. This chain joins TRBV7-2 and TRBJ2-1; D is perhaps TRBD2 (6 bases). V gave up 1 base and J gave up 4 bases, with 11 bases separating them. Germline CDR1 and CDR2: SGHTA and FQGNSA. The CDR3 consists of 15 residues. The whole variable domain, remainder taken from reference TRBV7-2 and TRBJ2-1, is GAGVSQSPSNKVTEKGKDVELRCDPISGHTALYWYRQSLGQGLEFLIYFQGNSAPDKSGLPSDRFSAERTGGSVSTLTIQRTQQEDSAVYLCASSLGRGPYNEQFFGPGTRLTVL.